Following are 14 T cell receptor beta chains from one sample sequenced in a study of blood T cell repertoires in COVID-19. Sequencing was performed with immunoSEQ multiplex PCR; in TCRdb, only in-frame clones are kept and a portion is missing. The sample carries about 300,000 clones, 80% to 90% recorded once. Sequenced input: PBMCs or T cells enriched from blood (not recorded which). These receptor sequences come from a man aged 30 to 45 who had recovered from COVID-19.

This rearrangement joins TRBV5-1 to TRBJ1-4; 9 bases agree with TRBD1. V trimming: 2 bases; J trimming: 3 bases; junction bases outside the gene matches: 5. The CDR3 is made up of 16 amino acids. Per germline, CDR1 SGHRS and CDR2 YFSETQ. CDR3 residues: CASSLGWTGANEKLFF. CDR3 coding DNA: TGCGCCAGCAGCTTAGGTTGGACAGGGGCTAATGAAAAACTGTTTTTT.

This clone was picked up one time. The CDR3: CSARRDRGAFF. The DNA of the CDR3 is TGCAGTGCTAGACGCGACAGGGGAGCTTTCTTT. The chain links TRBV20-1 to TRBJ1-1; TRBD1 matches at 8 bases. Losses at the gene ends were 2 bases for V and 10 bases for J; bases not matched to a gene: 3. This CDR3 is 11 amino acids long. Germline V gives CDR1 DFQATT, CDR2 SNEGSKA (reference sequence).

The V gene is TRBV6-1, the J gene TRBJ1-2, with D maybe TRBD1 (5 bases). This CDR3 has 15 residues. Germline V lookup: CDR1 MNHNS, CDR2 SASEGT. V lost 3 bases and J 6 bases, leaving 17 bases between the germline ends. CDR3 in DNA: TGTGCCAGCAGTGAGGCAAGGACACGTCGGAATGGCTACACCTTC. It encodes CASSEARTRRNGYTF.

The J gene is TRBJ1-1, the V gene TRBV4-2, with a possible D match to TRBD1 (5 bases). The CDR3 has 16 residues. CDR1 is LGHNA, CDR2 YNFKEQ, per germline. V was shortened by 0 bases and J by 5 bases, with 16 bases between the two germline ends. CDR3 coding DNA: TGTGCCAGCAGCCAAGATCGCGCGGGGGGAGGGACTGAAGCTTTCTTT. Residues: CASSQDRAGGGTEAFF.

The chain has TRBV5-1 and TRBJ1-2, with D tentatively TRBD1 (6 bases). From germline, CDR1 is SGHRS and CDR2 YFSETQ. V dropped 2 bases and J dropped 8 bases, with 16 bases sitting between them. The CDR3 has 14 amino acids. DNA of the CDR3: TGCGCCAGCAGCTTTCGGAACAGGGATGGCGGCTACACCTTC. Translating it yields CASSFRNRDGGYTF.

The chain has TRBV7-9 and TRBJ2-2; TRBD1 aligns across 7 bases. The V gene end was trimmed by 4 bases and the J gene end by 4 bases; junction bases not matched to a gene: 9. The CDR3 runs to 16 residues. Germline CDR1 is SEHNR and CDR2 is FQNEAQ (reference sequence). In DNA form, the CDR3 reads TGTGCCAGCAGCTCCGATGAGACAGGGCTCACCGGGGAGCTGTTTTTT. It codes for CASSSDETGLTGELFF.

V gene TRBV12-3 or TRBV12-4 combines with J gene TRBJ1-2; D uncertain. This CDR3 is 13 amino acids long. Between the trimmed V and J ends, which lost 3 bases and 4 bases, there was a span of 9 bases. The DNA for the CDR3 is TGTGCCAGCAGTTTTGGGCATTTCTATGGCTACACCTTC. Translated: CASSFGHFYGYTF.

The chain has TRBV18 and TRBJ2-3, with a weak D call TRBD2 (6 bases). Trimming pared 0 bases from V and 2 bases from J, leaving 12 bases between. This CDR3 contains 16 residues. The germline V gene has CDR1 KGHSH and CDR2 LQKENI. CDR3 bases: TGTGCCAGCTCACCACCGAACGGGGGACTCACAGATACGCAGTATTTT. Translating gives CASSPPNGGLTDTQYF.

This clone has just one count. The genes are TRBV6-6 and TRBJ2-7; 10 bases align to TRBD1. The V gene's germline CDR1 is MNHNY and CDR2 SVGAGI (reference sequence). V shed 2 bases, J shed 3 bases, and the junction held 4 bases outside the gene matches. This CDR3 has 15 amino acids. Here the CDR3 DNA reads TGTGCCAGCAGTTACATGGACAGGGGGGTCTACGAGCAGTACTTC. The encoded protein is CASSYMDRGVYEQYF.

Regarding this clone: Being one base from a much bigger clone, this may be a read error. CDR3 sequence reads: CASSRTGGTEAFF. The DNA of the CDR3 is TGTGCCAGCAGTAGGACAGGGGGCACTGAAGCTTTCTTT. The chain couples TRBV13 to TRBJ1-1, with 10 bases matching TRBD1. CDR3 length equals 13 residues. After removal of 6 bases from V and 4 bases from J, the junction contained 2 bases not matched to a gene. Per the germline V gene, CDR1 is PRHDT and CDR2 is FYEKMQ (reference sequence).

The chain combines TRBV2 with TRBJ1-5, with D unclear. The V gene's germline CDR1 is SNHLY and CDR2 FYNNEI. This CDR3 region has 14 residues. V shed 8 bases and J shed 1 base, with 12 bases lying between them. CDR3 protein: CASATGLSNQPQHF. The CDR3 bases are TGTGCCAGCGCGACGGGGTTAAGCAATCAGCCCCAGCATTTT.

The chain joins TRBV11-2 to TRBJ1-5; 7 bases are shared with TRBD1. CDR1 and CDR2 from the germline V gene are SGHAT and FQNNGV. This CDR3 region has 15 residues. The J segment lost 6 bases and the V segment lost 5 bases, leaving 10 bases of the junction unmatched. The CDR3, as DNA: TGTGCCAGCAGCCTCATGGGGCAGGGGGGTCAGCCCCAGCATTTT. Translation: CASSLMGQGGQPQHF.

This clone appeared once. The same CDR3 also results from other DNA sequences found in this sample. The chain uses TRBV29-1 and TRBJ1-1; 10 bases are a match to TRBD1. The length of the CDR3 is 12 residues. Looked up from germline, CDR1 is SQVTM and CDR2 is ANQGSEA. V gave up 6 bases and J gave up 4 bases; unmatched junction bases: 2. The CDR3 loop is CSVDRGGTEAFF. In nucleotides, the CDR3 is TGCAGCGTGGACAGGGGGGGCACTGAAGCTTTCTTT.

This clone has only one observation. V is TRBV13 and J is TRBJ1-1; D gene uncertain. Germline V gene data show CDR1 as PRHDT and CDR2 as FYEKMQ (reference sequence). This CDR3 contains 13 residues. With 5 bases removed from V and 10 bases from J, the gap between germline ends came to 17 bases. The CDR3 loop is CASSPPGREGAFF. The CDR3, as DNA: TGTGCCAGCAGCCCCCCTGGGAGGGAGGGAGCTTTCTTT.